What follows are 4 T cell receptor beta chains derived from one specimen sequenced in a study of blood T cells in healthy people across ages. It was with a sample-barcoded 5' primer and a J-beta primer mix that a second PCR of about 7 to 12 cycles was run. Each CDR3 protein gets one entry after TCRdb re-called the 5' RACE reads with MiXCR. This table holds around 2 million distinct CDR3 sequences, about two fifths found once. The sample comprised blood. The receptors come from a human donor in good health.

This chain joins TRBV4-2 and TRBJ1-1; D is possibly TRBD1 (5 bases). Trimming removed 1 base at V and 7 bases at J, with 13 bases between. Germline V gene data show CDR1 as LGHNA and CDR2 as YNFKEQ. This CDR3 has 14 residues. The CDR3 region is CASSQVKGSLEAFF. The CDR3 DNA is TGTGCCAGCAGCCAAGTTAAGGGGTCCCTTGAAGCTTTCTTT.

The V and J genes are TRBV7-2 and TRBJ1-5; tentatively, D is TRBD1 (5 bases). Trimming removed 4 bases from V and 12 bases from J, with 16 bases in between. This CDR3 is built from 13 residues. CDR1 is SGHTA and CDR2 is FQGNSA in the germline V gene. CDR3: CASSSGTLALQHF. CDR3 in DNA: TGTGCCAGCAGCTCCGGGACCCTGGCTCTCCAGCATTTT.

To note about this clonotype: Mismatch with germline at one junction end may stem from a read error. This chain joins TRBV29-1 and TRBJ1-4; 10 bases are shared with TRBD1. The germline V gene encodes CDR1 SQVTM and CDR2 ANQGSEA. The CDR3 runs 14 residues. The CDR3 DNA reads as TGCAGCGTTGGCGGGACAGGGGATCATGAAAAACGGTTTTTT. This codes for CSVGGTGDHEKRFF.

The J gene is TRBJ1-4, the V gene TRBV7-9, with no clear D. Germline V CDR1 and CDR2: SEHNR, FQNEAQ (reference sequence). This CDR3 region has 14 residues. V gave up 5 bases and J gave up 2 bases, with 9 bases separating them. CDR3 region: CASSQRRTNEKLFF. CDR3 sequence (DNA): TGTGCCAGCAGCCAAAGACGGACTAATGAAAAACTGTTTTTT.